Following are 27 T cell receptor beta chains from one sample sequenced in a study of control samples from healthy donors and cancer patients (dated by TCRdb to 2019 to 2021). The library was obtained by the immunoSEQ multiplex PCR assay. Drawn from immuneACCESS, this table holds only the in-frame rearrangements with V and J called that TCRdb kept. Clones are partly lost; checked studies trace under half to an unresolved V gene and leave the rest unexplained. Across this sample there are about 65,000 clones, with 90% seen only once. The ten largest clonotypes hold around 1.2% of the sample. Source material: PBMCs. Receptors originate from a woman aged 45-65 years with colorectal cancer.

This clone was seen only once. This chain uses TRBV29-1 with TRBJ2-5; the D gene is possibly TRBD1 (6 bases). This CDR3 region has 12 residues. Trimming shortened V by 7 bases and J by 5 bases, and 14 bases separated the two germline ends. CDR1 and CDR2 (germline): SQVTM, ANQGSEA. CDR3 in amino acids: CSAGQTLETQYF. CDR3 DNA: TGCAGCGCGGGACAAACCTTGGAGACCCAGTACTTC.

The V gene is TRBV11-2, the J gene TRBJ2-1; 8 nucleotides align to TRBD2. With 2 bases clipped from V and 10 bases from J, the junction kept 10 bases outside the gene matches. This CDR3 comprises 15 residues. The V gene's germline CDR1 is SGHAT and CDR2 FQNNGV. CDR3 nucleotide sequence: TGTGCCAGCAGCTTACGGCGGGAGGTGGTCTGGGAGCAGTTCTTC. Translation gives CASSLRREVVWEQFF.

This sequence joins TRBV24-1 and TRBJ2-3, with D possibly matching TRBD1 (8 bases). The CDR3 covers 17 residues. V was clipped by 3 bases and J by 3 bases, with 18 bases between them. The germline V gene encodes CDR1 KGHDR and CDR2 SFDVKD. CDR3 residues: CATSDPSTGEGTDTQYF. As DNA, the CDR3 is TGTGCCACCAGTGATCCATCGACAGGGGAGGGGACAGATACGCAGTATTTT.

The gene calls are TRBV25-1 and TRBJ2-7; D gene ambiguous. Germline CDR1 and CDR2: MGHDK and SYGVNS. V was cut by 5 bases and J by 3 bases, with 14 bases left in between. CDR3 length equals 14 residues. CDR3 DNA: TGTGCCAGCAGTCCTCGGACGGTTAGCTACGAGCAGTACTTC. The encoded protein is CASSPRTVSYEQYF.

The chain couples TRBV5-4 to TRBJ2-6; maybe TRBD2 (7 bases). Germline V gene sequence: CDR1 SGHNT, CDR2 YYREEE (reference sequence). Trimming took off 4 bases at V and 8 bases at J, with 16 bases between the two ends. The CDR3 is 15 residues long. The CDR3 nucleotides read TGTGCCAGCAGCGTCAGGGAGGGGGAGACCAACGTCCTGACTTTC. It codes for CASSVREGETNVLTF. Together with reference TRBV5-4 and TRBJ2-6, the CDR3 gives the full variable domain: ETGVTQSPTHLIKTRGQQVTLRCSSQSGHNTVSWYQQALGQGPQFIFQYYREEENGRGNFPPRFSGLQFPNYSSELNVNALELDDSALYLCASSVREGETNVLTFGAGSRLTVL.

This sequence joins TRBV3-1 (or the pseudogene TRBV3-2) and TRBJ2-5, with a possible D match to TRBD2 (6 bases). This CDR3 spans 14 amino acids. CDR1 is LGHDT, CDR2 YNNKEL, per germline (reference sequence). With 3 bases removed from V and 2 bases from J, the gap between germline ends came to 10 bases. For the CDR3, the DNA is TGTGCCAGCAGCCAGGGGACTTCACAAGAGACCCAGTACTTC. Amino acids: CASSQGTSQETQYF.

This chain connects TRBV2 to TRBJ2-7, with D perhaps being TRBD1 or TRBD2 (5 bases each). The germline gives CDR1 SNHLY, CDR2 FYNNEI. Trimming removed 3 bases at V and 6 bases at J, with 12 bases between. The CDR3 covers 13 residues. CDR3: CASSDAGSREQYF. In DNA, the CDR3 is TGTGCCAGCAGTGATGCAGGGAGTCGCGAGCAGTACTTC.

The chain links TRBV19 to TRBJ2-7; TRBD2 matches at 13 bases. The ends lost 5 bases at V and 6 bases at J; junction bases unmatched: 10. CDR3 length: 16 residues. CDR1 and CDR2 from the germline V gene are LNHDA and SQIVND (reference sequence). DNA of the CDR3: TGTGCCAGTAGTGTGAAACTAGCGGGAGGGCCTCCCGAGCAGTACTTC. The encoded protein is CASSVKLAGGPPEQYF. Full variable domain (missing parts from reference TRBV19 and TRBJ2-7): DGGITQSPKYLFRKEGQNVTLSCEQNLNHDAMYWYRQDPGQGLRLIYYSQIVNDFQKGDIAEGYSVSREKKESFPLTVTSAQKNPTAFYLCASSVKLAGGPPEQYFGPGTRLTVT.

V and J are TRBV19 and TRBJ2-5; the D is unclear. The CDR3 runs to 15 residues. V was clipped by 5 bases and J by 0 bases, with 13 bases between them. Germline V gene lookup returns CDR1 LNHDA and CDR2 SQIVND (reference sequence). CDR3 protein: CASSVVGAYQETQYF. The CDR3 DNA reads TGTGCCAGTAGTGTGGTCGGAGCGTACCAAGAGACCCAGTACTTC.

This chain links TRBV2 with TRBJ2-7; D call uncertain. Trimming removed 5 bases at V and 0 bases at J, with 17 bases between. Germline lookup yields CDR1 SNHLY and CDR2 FYNNEI. The CDR3 extends over 16 amino acids. The CDR3 is CASSLDLPSASYEQYF. CDR3 nucleotides: TGTGCCAGCAGTCTCGACCTACCCAGCGCCTCCTACGAGCAGTACTTC.

This clone occurred once. This sequence joins TRBV29-1 and TRBJ2-2, with 7 bases that match TRBD2. J gave up 3 bases and V 7 bases, and 5 bases lay outside the gene matches. The germline V gene encodes CDR1 SQVTM and CDR2 ANQGSEA. The CDR3 spans 13 residues. For the CDR3, the DNA is TGCAGCGGAGGCAGCGGGGACACCGGGGAGCTGTTTTTT. Residues: CSGGSGDTGELFF.

The chain recombines TRBV18 with TRBJ1-5; tentatively, D is TRBD1 (5 bases). There are 14 residues in the CDR3. CDR1 is KGHSH and CDR2 is LQKENI in the germline V gene. V lost 4 bases to trimming and J lost 5 bases, with 12 bases between them. CDR3 amino acids: CASSLQGAHQPQHF. In DNA form, the CDR3 reads TGTGCCAGCTCACTTCAGGGAGCCCATCAGCCCCAGCATTTT.

The rearrangement links TRBV2 to TRBJ2-2; 7 positions match TRBD1. The trim removed 5 bases at V and 0 bases at J, leaving 3 bases unmatched. The germline V gene has CDR1 SNHLY and CDR2 FYNNEI. The CDR3 consists of 15 residues. CDR3 in amino acids: CASSLGQANTGELFF. DNA of the CDR3: TGTGCCAGCAGTCTCGGACAGGCGAACACCGGGGAGCTGTTTTTT.

This chain links TRBV9 with TRBJ2-7; 9 bases fit TRBD1. V lost 2 bases and J lost 6; bases outside the gene matches: 9. The CDR3 is 15 amino acids. CDR1 and CDR2 (germline): SGDLS, YYNGEE. The CDR3 DNA reads as TGTGCCAGCAGCGTGACGGGACAGGGTTTTTCCGAGCAGTACTTC. Translated, it gives CASSVTGQGFSEQYF.

The J gene is TRBJ1-6, the V gene TRBV30, with D possibly TRBD1 on 5 matching bases. With 4 bases removed from V and 10 bases from J, the gap between germline ends came to 17 bases. The CDR3 runs 14 residues. Germline CDR1 and CDR2: GTSNPN and SVGIG (reference sequence). The CDR3 loop reads CAWTGFGDLSPLHF. The CDR3 DNA follows: TGTGCCTGGACAGGGTTTGGGGACTTATCACCCCTCCACTTT.

The V gene is TRBV12-3 or TRBV12-4, the J gene TRBJ1-2, with TRBD1 as a possible D gene (5 bases). This CDR3 has 11 residues. Trimming shortened V by 1 base and J by 10 bases, and 7 bases separated the two germline ends. CDR3 in amino acids: CASSLGGDYTF. The CDR3 nucleotides are TGTGCCAGCAGTTTAGGAGGGGACTACACCTTC.

CDR3 sequence reads: CASSRGRNTEAFF. The CDR3 nucleotides read TGTGCCAGCAGTAGAGGACGGAACACTGAAGCTTTCTTT. The genes are TRBV12-3 or TRBV12-4 and TRBJ1-1; unclear D gene. The CDR3 has 13 amino acids. V shed 5 bases and J shed 1 base, with 8 bases lying between them.

The rearrangement uses TRBV19 and TRBJ1-1; no reliable D call. Trimming shortened V by 5 bases and J by 3 bases, and 13 bases separated the two germline ends. The germline V gene has CDR1 LNHDA and CDR2 SQIVND (reference sequence). This CDR3 comprises 14 residues. This CDR3 reads CASSPGRPYTEAFF. The CDR3 bases are TGTGCCAGTAGTCCCGGGCGACCTTACACTGAAGCTTTCTTT. The variable domain in full, completed from reference TRBV19 and TRBJ1-1, reads DGGITQSPKYLFRKEGQNVTLSCEQNLNHDAMYWYRQDPGQGLRLIYYSQIVNDFQKGDIAEGYSVSREKKESFPLTVTSAQKNPTAFYLCASSPGRPYTEAFFGQGTRLTVV.

J is TRBJ2-1 and V is TRBV6-1; tentatively, D is TRBD1 (6 bases). The V gene's germline CDR1 is MNHNS and CDR2 SASEGT. V was trimmed by 1 base and J by 1 base, leaving 8 bases between them. This CDR3 comprises 15 residues. In DNA, the CDR3 is TGTGCCAGCAGTGAAGACAGGGTATCCTACAATGAGCAGTTCTTC. As protein: CASSEDRVSYNEQFF.

The rearrangement links TRBV5-1 to TRBJ1-1; D remains unclear. The CDR3 length is 14 residues. Per the germline V gene, CDR1 is SGHRS and CDR2 is YFSETQ. The germline V and J ends were trimmed by 0 bases and 2 bases, with 8 bases remaining between them. CDR3 protein: CASSLDAANTEAFF. CDR3 DNA: TGCGCCAGCAGCTTGGACGCCGCAAACACTGAAGCTTTCTTT.

The chain employs TRBV11-3 and TRBJ2-1; 10 bases align to TRBD1. Germline loops: CDR1 SGHNT, CDR2 YENEEA. V shed 2 bases and J 9 bases; nucleotides not matched to a gene: 4. The CDR3 consists of 14 residues. In nucleotides, the CDR3 is TGTGCCAGCAGCTTATCGGGGACAGGGGCTGAGCAGTTCTTC. It is translated as CASSLSGTGAEQFF.

As for this clone: The junction does not match germline at one end; this may be a read error. This chain uses TRBV19 with TRBJ1-5, with TRBD1 matching 10 bases. Looked up from germline, CDR1 is LNHDA and CDR2 is SQIVND (reference sequence). The CDR3 has 15 residues. This chain's CDR3 is CASGTGVTSDQPQHF. In DNA form, the CDR3 reads TGTGCCAGCGGGACAGGGGTGACTAGCGATCAGCCCCAGCATTTT.

The J gene is TRBJ2-2, the V gene TRBV11-2; 10 nucleotides agree with TRBD2. The CDR3 sequence is 15 residues long. Germline V CDR1 and CDR2: SGHAT, FQNNGV. Germline trimming cut 4 bases from V and 2 bases from J; bases unmatched to any gene: 1. The CDR3 spells CASSWTSGNTGELFF. The CDR3, as DNA: TGTGCCAGCAGCTGGACTAGCGGCAACACCGGGGAGCTGTTTTTT.

The rearrangement uses TRBV6-1 and TRBJ1-2; tentatively, D is TRBD1 (5 bases). The germline CDR1 and CDR2 sequences are MNHNS and SASEGT. V gave up 3 bases and J gave up 5 bases, with 22 bases separating them. CDR3 size: 17 residues. DNA for the CDR3: TGTGCCAGCAGTGAGGACGGAGAAGGTGTTCAGGGATATGGCTACACCTTC. Protein: CASSEDGEGVQGYGYTF.

This rearrangement joins TRBV9 to TRBJ2-3, with D possibly TRBD2 on 6 matching bases. CDR3 length: 14 amino acids. Germline loops: CDR1 SGDLS, CDR2 YYNGEE. V lost 0 bases and J lost 4, with 9 bases in between. In DNA, the CDR3 is TGTGCCAGCAGCGTAGACCCTAGCGCAGATACGCAGTATTTT. It specifies CASSVDPSADTQYF. Full variable domain (outside the CDR3, taken from reference TRBV9 and TRBJ2-3): DSGVTQTPKHLITATGQRVTLRCSPRSGDLSVYWYQQSLDQGLQFLIQYYNGEERAKGNILERFSAQQFPDLHSELNLSSLELGDSALYFCASSVDPSADTQYFGPGTRLTVL.

The chain recombines TRBV2 with TRBJ2-2; D perhaps matches TRBD1 (7 bases). The CDR3 totals 14 residues. With 5 bases removed from V and 5 bases from J, the gap between germline ends came to 12 bases. CDR1 SNHLY and CDR2 FYNNEI come from the germline V gene. The CDR3, as DNA: TGTGCCAGCAGTCAGACAGGGAGGACCGGGGAGCTGTTTTTT. Translation: CASSQTGRTGELFF.

The gene calls are TRBV7-2 and TRBJ1-5, with TRBD1 as a possible D gene (6 bases). CDR3 size: 16 residues. V lost 6 bases to trimming and J lost 2 bases, with 17 bases between them. Germline-derived CDR1 and CDR2 are SGHTA and FQGNSA. The CDR3 protein is CASRPGVGEGNQPQHF. CDR3 sequence (DNA): TGTGCCAGCAGACCAGGGGTAGGGGAGGGCAATCAGCCCCAGCATTTT. The full variable domain, rest sourced from reference TRBV7-2 and TRBJ1-5, is GAGVSQSPSNKVTEKGKDVELRCDPISGHTALYWYRQSLGQGLEFLIYFQGNSAPDKSGLPSDRFSAERTGGSVSTLTIQRTQQEDSAVYLCASRPGVGEGNQPQHFGDGTRLSIL.